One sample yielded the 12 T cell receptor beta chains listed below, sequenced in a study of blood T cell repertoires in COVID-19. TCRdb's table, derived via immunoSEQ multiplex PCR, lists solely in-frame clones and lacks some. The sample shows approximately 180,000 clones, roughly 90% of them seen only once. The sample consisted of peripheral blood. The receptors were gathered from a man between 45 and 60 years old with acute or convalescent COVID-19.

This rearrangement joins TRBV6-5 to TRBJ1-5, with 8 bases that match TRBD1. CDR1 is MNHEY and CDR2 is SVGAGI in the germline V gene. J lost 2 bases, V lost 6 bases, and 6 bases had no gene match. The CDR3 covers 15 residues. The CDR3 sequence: CASSSTGAGNQPQHF. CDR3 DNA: TGTGCCAGCAGCTCGACAGGGGCTGGCAATCAGCCCCAGCATTTT.

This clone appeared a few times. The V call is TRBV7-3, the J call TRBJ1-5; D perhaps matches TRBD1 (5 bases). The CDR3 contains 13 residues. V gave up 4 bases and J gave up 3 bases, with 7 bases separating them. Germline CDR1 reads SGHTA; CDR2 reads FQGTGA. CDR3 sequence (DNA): TGTGCCAGCAGCTCAGGGTCCAATCAGCCCCAGCATTTT. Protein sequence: CASSSGSNQPQHF.

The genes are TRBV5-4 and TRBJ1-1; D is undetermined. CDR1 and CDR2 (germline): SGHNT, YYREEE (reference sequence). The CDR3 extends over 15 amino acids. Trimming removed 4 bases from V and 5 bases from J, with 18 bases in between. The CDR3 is CASSPSWSEVTEAFF. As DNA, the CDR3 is TGTGCCAGCAGCCCCTCATGGTCGGAGGTTACTGAAGCTTTCTTT.

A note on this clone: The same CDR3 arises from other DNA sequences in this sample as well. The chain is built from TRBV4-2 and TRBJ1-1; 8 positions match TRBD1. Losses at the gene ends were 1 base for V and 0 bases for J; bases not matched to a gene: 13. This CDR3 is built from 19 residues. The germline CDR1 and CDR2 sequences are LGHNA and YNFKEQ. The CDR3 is CASSQGDRSMLRLNTEAFF. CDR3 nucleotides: TGTGCCAGCAGCCAAGGGGACAGGTCCATGCTTAGGTTGAACACTGAAGCTTTCTTT.

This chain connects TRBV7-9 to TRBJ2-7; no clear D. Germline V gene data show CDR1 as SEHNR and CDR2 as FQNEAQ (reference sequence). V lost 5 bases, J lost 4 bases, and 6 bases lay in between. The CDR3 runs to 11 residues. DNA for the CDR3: TGTGCCAGCAGCCGAGAATACGAGCAGTACTTC. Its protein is CASSREYEQYF.

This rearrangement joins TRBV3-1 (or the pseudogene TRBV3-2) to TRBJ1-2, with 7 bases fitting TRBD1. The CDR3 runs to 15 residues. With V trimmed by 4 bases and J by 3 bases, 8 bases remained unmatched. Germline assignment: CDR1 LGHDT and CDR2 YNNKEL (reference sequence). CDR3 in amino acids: CASSPGQMGYYGYTF. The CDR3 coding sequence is TGTGCCAGCAGCCCGGGACAGATGGGATACTATGGCTACACCTTC.

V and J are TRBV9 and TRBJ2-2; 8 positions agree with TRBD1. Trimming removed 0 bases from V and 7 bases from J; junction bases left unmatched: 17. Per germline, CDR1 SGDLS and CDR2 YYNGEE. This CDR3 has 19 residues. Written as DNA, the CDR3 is TGTGCCAGCAGCGTAGAGCCTCTACGCAGGGGGCGGGTTCACGGGGAGCTGTTTTTT. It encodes CASSVEPLRRGRVHGELFF.

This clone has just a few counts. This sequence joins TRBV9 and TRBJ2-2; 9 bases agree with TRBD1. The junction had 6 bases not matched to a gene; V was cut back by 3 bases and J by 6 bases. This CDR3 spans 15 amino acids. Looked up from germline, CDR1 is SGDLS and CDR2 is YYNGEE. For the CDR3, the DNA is TGTGCCAGCAGCGCCGGGACAGGGATCCCCGGGGAGCTGTTTTTT. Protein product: CASSAGTGIPGELFF.

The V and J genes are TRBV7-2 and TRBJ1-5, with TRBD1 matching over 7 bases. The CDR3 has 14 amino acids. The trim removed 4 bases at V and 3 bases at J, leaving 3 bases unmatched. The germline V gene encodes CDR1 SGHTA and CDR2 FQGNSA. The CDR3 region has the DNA TGTGCCAGCAGCTCGGGACAGAACAATCAGCCCCAGCATTTT. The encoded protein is CASSSGQNNQPQHF.

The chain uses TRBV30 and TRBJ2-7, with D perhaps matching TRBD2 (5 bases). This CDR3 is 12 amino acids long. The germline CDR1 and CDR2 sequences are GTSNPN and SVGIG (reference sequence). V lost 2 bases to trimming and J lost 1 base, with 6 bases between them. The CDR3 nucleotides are TGTGCCTGGAGTTCGGGGTCCTACGAGCAGTACTTC. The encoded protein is CAWSSGSYEQYF.

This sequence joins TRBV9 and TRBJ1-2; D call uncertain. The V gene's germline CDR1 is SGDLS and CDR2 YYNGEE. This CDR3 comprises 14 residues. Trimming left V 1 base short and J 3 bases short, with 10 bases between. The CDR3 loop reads CASSVNPEDYGYTF. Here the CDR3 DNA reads TGTGCCAGCAGCGTAAACCCAGAAGACTATGGCTACACCTTC.

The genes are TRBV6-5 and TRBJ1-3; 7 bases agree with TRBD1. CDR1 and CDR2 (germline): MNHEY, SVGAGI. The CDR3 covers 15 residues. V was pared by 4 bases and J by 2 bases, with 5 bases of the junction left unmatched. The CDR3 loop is CASSSRQGTGNTIYF. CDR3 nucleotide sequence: TGTGCCAGCAGTTCTCGACAGGGAACTGGAAACACCATATATTTT.